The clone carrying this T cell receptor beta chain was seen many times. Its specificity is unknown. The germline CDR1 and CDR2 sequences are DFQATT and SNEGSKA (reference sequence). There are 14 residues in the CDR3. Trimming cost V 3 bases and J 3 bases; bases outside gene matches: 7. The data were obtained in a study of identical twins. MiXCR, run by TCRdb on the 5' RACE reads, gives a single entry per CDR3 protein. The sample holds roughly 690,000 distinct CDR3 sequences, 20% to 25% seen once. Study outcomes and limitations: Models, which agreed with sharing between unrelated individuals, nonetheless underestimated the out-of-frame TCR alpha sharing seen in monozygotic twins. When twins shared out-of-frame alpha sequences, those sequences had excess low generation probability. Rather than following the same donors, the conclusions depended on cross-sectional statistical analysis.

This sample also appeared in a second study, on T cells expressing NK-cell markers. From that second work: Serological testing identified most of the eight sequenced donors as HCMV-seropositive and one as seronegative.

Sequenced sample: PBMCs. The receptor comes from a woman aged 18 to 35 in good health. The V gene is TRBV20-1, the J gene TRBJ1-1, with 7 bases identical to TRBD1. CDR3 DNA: TGCAGTGCTAGGGCGGTTGGACAGGACACTGAAGCTTTCTTT. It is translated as CSARAVGQDTEAFF.